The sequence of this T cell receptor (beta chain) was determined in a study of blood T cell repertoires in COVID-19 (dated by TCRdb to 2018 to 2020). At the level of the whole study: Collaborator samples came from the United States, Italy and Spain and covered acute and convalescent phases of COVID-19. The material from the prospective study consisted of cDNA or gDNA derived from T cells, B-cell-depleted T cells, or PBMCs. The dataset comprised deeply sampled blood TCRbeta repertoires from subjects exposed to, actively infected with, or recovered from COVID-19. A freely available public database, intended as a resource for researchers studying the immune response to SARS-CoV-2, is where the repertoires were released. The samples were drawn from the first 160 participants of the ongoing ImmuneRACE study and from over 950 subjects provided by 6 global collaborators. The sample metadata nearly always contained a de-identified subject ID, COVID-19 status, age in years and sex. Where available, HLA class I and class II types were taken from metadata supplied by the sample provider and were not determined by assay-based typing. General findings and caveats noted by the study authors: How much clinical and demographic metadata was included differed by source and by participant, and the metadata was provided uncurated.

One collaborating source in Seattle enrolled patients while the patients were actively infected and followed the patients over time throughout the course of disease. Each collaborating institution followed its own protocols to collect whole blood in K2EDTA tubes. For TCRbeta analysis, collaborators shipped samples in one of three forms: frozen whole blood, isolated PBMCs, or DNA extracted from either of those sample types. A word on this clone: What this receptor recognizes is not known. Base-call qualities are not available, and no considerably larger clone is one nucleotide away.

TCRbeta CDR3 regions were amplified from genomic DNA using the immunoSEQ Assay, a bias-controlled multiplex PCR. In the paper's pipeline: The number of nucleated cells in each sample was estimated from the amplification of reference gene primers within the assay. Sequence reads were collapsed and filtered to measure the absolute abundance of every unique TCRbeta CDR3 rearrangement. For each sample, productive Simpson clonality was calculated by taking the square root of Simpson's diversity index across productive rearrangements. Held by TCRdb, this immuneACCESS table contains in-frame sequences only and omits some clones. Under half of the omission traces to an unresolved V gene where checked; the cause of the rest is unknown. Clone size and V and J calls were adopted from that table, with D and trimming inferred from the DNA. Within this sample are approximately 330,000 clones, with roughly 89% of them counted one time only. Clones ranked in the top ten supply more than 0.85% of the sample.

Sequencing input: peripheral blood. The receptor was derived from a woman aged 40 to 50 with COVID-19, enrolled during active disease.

Here the CDR3 is given as CASSLGGSTSYEQYF. The bases read TGTGCCAGCAGTTTAGGGGGGTCAACGTCCTACGAGCAGTACTTC. The rearrangement combines TRBV28 with TRBJ2-7; TRBD2 is possibly the D segment (6 matching bases). Relative to germline, V is 2 bases shorter and J is 1 base shorter, with 12 bases between their ends. From the germline V gene, CDR1 is MDHEN and CDR2 is SYDVKM. The CDR3 runs 15 amino acids, cysteine and phenylalanine included. The only DNA kept is the CDR3, 45 bases in frame from the first base.